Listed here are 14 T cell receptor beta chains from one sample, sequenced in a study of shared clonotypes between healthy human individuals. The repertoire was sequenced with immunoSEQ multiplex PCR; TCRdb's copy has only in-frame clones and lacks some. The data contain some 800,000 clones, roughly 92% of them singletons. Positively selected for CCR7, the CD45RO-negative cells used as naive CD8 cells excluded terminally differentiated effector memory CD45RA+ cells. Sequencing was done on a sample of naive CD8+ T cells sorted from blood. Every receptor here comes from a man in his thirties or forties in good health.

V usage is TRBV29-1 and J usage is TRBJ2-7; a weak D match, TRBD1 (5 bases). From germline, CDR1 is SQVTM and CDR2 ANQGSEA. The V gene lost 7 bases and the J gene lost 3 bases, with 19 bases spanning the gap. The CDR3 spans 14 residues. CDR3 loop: CSASDLARGYEQYF. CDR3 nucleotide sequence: TGCAGCGCGTCTGACTTAGCAAGGGGCTACGAGCAGTACTTC.

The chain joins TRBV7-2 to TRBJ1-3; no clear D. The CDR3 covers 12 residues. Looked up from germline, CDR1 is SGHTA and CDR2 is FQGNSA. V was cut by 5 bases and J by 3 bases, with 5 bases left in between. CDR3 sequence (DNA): TGTGCCAGCAGCCCCAGTGGAAACACCATATATTTT. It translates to CASSPSGNTIYF.

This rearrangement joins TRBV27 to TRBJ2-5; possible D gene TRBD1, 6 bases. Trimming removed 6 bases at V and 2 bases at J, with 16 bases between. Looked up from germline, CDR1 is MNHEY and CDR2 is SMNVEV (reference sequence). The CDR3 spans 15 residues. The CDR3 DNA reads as TGTGCCAGCAGGGAACAGGGTCCTCTTCAAGAGACCCAGTACTTC. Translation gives CASREQGPLQETQYF.

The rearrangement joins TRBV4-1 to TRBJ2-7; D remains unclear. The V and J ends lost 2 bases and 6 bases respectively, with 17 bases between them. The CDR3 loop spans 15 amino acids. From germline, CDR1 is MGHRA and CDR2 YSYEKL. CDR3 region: CASSQSPSGVGEQYF. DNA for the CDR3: TGCGCCAGCAGCCAAAGTCCCTCGGGCGTCGGCGAGCAGTACTTC.

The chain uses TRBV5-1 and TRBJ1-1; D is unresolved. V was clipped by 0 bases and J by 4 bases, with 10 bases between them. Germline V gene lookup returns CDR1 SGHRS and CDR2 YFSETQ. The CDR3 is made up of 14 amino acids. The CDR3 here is CASSLGPGSTEAFF. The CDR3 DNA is TGCGCCAGCAGCTTGGGCCCGGGTAGCACTGAAGCTTTCTTT.

CDR3 DNA: TGTGCCAGCAGGATTACAGGGGCAACTAATGAAAAACTGTTTTTT. This codes for CASRITGATNEKLFF. This chain uses TRBV2 with TRBJ1-4; 7 positions match TRBD1. Trimming removed 6 bases from V and 0 bases from J; junction bases left unmatched: 4. CDR1 is SNHLY and CDR2 is FYNNEI in the germline V gene. There are 15 residues in the CDR3.

This chain's CDR3 is CASSFRTGKGEGYTF. Written as DNA, the CDR3 is TGTGCCAGCAGCTTCCGAACAGGGAAGGGGGAAGGCTACACCTTC. The chain has TRBV11-2 and TRBJ1-2, with D possibly TRBD1 on 6 matching bases. The germline CDR1 and CDR2 sequences are SGHAT and FQNNGV. There are 15 residues in the CDR3. V lost 3 bases to trimming and J lost 8 bases, with 19 bases between them. Complete variable domain (other parts from reference TRBV11-2 and TRBJ1-2): EAGVAQSPRYKIIEKRQSVAFWCNPISGHATLYWYQQILGQGPKLLIQFQNNGVVDDSQLPKDRFSAERLKGVDSTLKIQPAKLEDSAVYLCASSFRTGKGEGYTFGSGTRLTVV.

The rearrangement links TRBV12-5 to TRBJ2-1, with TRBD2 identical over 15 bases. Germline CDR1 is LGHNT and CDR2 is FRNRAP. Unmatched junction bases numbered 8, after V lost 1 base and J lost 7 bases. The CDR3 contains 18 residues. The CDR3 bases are TGTGCTAGTGGTTTGGGACTCACCGGGACTAGCGGGAGGAATGAGCAGTTCTTC. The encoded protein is CASGLGLTGTSGRNEQFF.

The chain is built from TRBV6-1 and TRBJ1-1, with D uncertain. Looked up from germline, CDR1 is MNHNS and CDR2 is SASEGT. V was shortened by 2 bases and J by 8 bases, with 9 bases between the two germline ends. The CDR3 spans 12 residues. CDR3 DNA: TGTGCCAGCAGTGAAATGACATTCGAAGCTTTCTTT. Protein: CASSEMTFEAFF.

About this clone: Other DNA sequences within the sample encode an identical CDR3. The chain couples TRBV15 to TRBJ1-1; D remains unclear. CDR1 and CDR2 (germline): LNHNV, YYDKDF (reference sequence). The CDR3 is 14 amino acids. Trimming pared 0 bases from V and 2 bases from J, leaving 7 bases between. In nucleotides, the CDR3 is TGTGCCACCAGCAGAGATCGGGCCAACACTGAAGCTTTCTTT. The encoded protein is CATSRDRANTEAFF.

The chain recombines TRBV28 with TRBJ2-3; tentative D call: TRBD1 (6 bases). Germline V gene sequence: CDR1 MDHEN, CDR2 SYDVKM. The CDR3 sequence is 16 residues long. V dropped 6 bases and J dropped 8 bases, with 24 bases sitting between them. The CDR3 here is CASRKIGDTKGVTQYF. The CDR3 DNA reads TGTGCCAGCAGGAAAATTGGGGACACAAAGGGGGTTACGCAGTATTTT.

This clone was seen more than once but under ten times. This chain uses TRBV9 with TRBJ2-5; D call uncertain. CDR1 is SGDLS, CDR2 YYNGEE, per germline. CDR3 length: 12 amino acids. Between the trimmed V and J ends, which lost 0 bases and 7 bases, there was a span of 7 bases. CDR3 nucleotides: TGTGCCAGCAGCGTAGATGGCGTGACCCAGTACTTC. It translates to CASSVDGVTQYF.

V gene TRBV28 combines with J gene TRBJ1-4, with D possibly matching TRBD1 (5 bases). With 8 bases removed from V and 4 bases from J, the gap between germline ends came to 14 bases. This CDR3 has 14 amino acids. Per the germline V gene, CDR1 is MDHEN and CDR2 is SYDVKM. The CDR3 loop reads CASVGGVLNEKLFF. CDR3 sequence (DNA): TGTGCCAGCGTGGGGGGGGTCCTTAATGAAAAACTGTTTTTT.

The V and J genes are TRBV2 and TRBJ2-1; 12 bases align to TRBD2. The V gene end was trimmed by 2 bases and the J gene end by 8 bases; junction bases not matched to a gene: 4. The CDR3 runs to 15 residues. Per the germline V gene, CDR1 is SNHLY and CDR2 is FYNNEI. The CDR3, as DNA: TGTGCCAGCAGTGAACCCCGACTAGCGGGAGATGAGCAGTTCTTC. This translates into CASSEPRLAGDEQFF.